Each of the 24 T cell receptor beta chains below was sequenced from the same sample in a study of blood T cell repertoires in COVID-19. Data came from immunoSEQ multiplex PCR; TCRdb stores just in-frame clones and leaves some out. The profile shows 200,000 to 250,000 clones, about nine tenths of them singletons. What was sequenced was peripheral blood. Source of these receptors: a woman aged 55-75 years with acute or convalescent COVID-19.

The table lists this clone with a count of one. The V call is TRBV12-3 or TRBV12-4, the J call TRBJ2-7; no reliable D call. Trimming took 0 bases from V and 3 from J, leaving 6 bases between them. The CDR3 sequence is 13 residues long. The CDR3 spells CASSLAHGYEQYF. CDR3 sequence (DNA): TGTGCCAGCAGTTTAGCGCACGGCTACGAGCAGTACTTC.

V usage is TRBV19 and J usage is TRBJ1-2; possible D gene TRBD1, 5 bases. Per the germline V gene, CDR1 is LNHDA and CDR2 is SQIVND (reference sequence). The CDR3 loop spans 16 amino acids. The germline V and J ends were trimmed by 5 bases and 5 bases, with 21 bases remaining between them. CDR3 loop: CASSFTGKFAGYGYTF. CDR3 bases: TGTGCCAGTAGTTTCACAGGCAAGTTCGCTGGGTATGGCTACACCTTC.

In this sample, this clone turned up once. The CDR3 is CASSVVGTRNYNEQFF. The CDR3, as DNA: TGTGCCAGCAGCGTAGTTGGGACTAGAAATTACAATGAGCAGTTCTTC. The chain recombines TRBV9 with TRBJ2-1, with 8 bases matching TRBD2. Per germline, CDR1 SGDLS and CDR2 YYNGEE. This CDR3 region has 16 residues. The ends lost 0 bases at V and 4 bases at J; junction bases unmatched: 6.

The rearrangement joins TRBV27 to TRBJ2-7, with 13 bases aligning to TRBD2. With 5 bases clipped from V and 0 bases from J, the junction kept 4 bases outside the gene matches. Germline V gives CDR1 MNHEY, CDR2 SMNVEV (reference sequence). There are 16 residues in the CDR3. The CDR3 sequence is CASSHGTSGVSYEQYF. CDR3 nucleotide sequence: TGTGCCAGCAGTCACGGGACTAGCGGGGTCTCCTACGAGCAGTACTTC.

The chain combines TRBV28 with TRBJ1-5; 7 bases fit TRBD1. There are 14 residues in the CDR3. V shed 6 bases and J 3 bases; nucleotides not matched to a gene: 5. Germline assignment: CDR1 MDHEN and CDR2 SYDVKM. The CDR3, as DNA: TGTGCCAGCAGCGGGACAGTGCCCAATCAGCCCCAGCATTTT. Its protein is CASSGTVPNQPQHF. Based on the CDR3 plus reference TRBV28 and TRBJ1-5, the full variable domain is DVKVTQSSRYLVKRTGEKVFLECVQDMDHENMFWYRQDPGLGLRLIYFSYDVKMKEKGDIPEGYSVSREKKERFSLILESASTNQTSMYLCASSGTVPNQPQHFGDGTRLSIL.

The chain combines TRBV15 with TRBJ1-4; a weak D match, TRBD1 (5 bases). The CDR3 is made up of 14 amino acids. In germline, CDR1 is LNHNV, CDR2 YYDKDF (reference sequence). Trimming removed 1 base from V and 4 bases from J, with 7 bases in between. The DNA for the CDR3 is TGTGCCACCAGCAGAGCCAGGGATAATGAAAAACTGTTTTTT. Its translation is CATSRARDNEKLFF.

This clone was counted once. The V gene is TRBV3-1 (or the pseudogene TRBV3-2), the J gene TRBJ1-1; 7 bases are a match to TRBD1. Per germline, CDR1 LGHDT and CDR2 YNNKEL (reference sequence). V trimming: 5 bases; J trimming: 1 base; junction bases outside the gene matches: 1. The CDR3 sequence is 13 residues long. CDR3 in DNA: TGTGCCAGCAGCGGGGACAGGAACACTGAAGCTTTCTTT. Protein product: CASSGDRNTEAFF.

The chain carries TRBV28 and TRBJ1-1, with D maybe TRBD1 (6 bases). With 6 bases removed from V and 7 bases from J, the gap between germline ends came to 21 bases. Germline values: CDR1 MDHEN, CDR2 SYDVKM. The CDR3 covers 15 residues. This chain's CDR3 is CASSPGAGNLDEAFF. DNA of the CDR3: TGTGCCAGCAGCCCAGGGGCAGGGAATTTGGATGAAGCTTTCTTT.

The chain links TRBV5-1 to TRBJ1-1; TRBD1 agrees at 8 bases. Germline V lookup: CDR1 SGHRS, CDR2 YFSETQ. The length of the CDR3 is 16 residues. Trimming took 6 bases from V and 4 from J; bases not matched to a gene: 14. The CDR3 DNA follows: TGCGCCAGCACGAAAGACGGACAGGGACTGCCCACTGAAGCTTTCTTT. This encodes CASTKDGQGLPTEAFF.

The CDR3 protein is CASSVAPTGNFYGYTF. The CDR3 region has the DNA TGTGCCAGCAGCGTAGCGCCGACAGGGAACTTCTATGGCTACACCTTC. The chain employs TRBV9 and TRBJ1-2; 7 nucleotides align to TRBD1. V was pared by 0 bases and J by 4 bases, with 9 bases of the junction left unmatched. CDR3 length equals 16 residues. Germline CDR1 and CDR2: SGDLS and YYNGEE. Full variable domain (outside the CDR3, taken from reference TRBV9 and TRBJ1-2): DSGVTQTPKHLITATGQRVTLRCSPRSGDLSVYWYQQSLDQGLQFLIQYYNGEERAKGNILERFSAQQFPDLHSELNLSSLELGDSALYFCASSVAPTGNFYGYTFGSGTRLTVV.

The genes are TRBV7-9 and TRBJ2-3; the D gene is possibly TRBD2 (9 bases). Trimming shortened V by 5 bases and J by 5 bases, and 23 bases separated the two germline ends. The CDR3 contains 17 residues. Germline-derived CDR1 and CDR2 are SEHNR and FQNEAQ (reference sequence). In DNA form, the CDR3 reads TGTGCCAGCAGCCCTGCAGGGGGCGGGAGGGCCATAGATACGCAGTATTTT. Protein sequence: CASSPAGGGRAIDTQYF.

The CDR3 sequence is CASSGDRINEQFF. In nucleotides, the CDR3 is TGTGCCAGCAGTGGGGACAGAATCAATGAGCAGTTCTTC. The genes are TRBV25-1 and TRBJ2-1; 7 positions agree with TRBD1. Trimming at V came to 4 bases and at J to 6 bases, leaving 3 bases not matched to a gene. Per the germline V gene, CDR1 is MGHDK and CDR2 is SYGVNS. The CDR3 is 13 amino acids.

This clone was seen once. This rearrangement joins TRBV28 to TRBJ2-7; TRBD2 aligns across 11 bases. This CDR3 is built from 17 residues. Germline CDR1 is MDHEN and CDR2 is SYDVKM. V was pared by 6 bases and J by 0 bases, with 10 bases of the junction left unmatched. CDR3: CASSFRGLAVRSYEQYF. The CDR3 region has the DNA TGTGCCAGCAGCTTTCGGGGACTAGCGGTCCGCTCCTACGAGCAGTACTTC.

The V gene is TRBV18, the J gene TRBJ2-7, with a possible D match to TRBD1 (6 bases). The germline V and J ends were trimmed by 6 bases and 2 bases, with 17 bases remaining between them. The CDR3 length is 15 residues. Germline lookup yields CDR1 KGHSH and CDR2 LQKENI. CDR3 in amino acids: CASSSGPGDPYEQYF. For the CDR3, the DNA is TGTGCCAGCTCTTCGGGGCCAGGGGATCCCTACGAGCAGTACTTC.

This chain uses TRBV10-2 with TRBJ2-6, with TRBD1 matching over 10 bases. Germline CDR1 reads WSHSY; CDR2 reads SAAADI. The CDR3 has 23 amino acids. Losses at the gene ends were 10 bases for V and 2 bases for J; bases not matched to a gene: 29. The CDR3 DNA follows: TGCGCCAAACCGCAGGGGGGGGTCGGGACAGGGGATCCCCAAGCGGCTGGGGCCAACGTCCTGACTTTC. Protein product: CAKPQGGVGTGDPQAAGANVLTF.

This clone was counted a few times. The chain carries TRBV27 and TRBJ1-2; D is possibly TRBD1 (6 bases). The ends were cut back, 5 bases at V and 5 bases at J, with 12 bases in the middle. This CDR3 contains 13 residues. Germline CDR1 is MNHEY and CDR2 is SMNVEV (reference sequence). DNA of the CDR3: TGTGCCAGCAGTGAGGGGGAGATATATGGCTACACCTTC. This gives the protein CASSEGEIYGYTF.

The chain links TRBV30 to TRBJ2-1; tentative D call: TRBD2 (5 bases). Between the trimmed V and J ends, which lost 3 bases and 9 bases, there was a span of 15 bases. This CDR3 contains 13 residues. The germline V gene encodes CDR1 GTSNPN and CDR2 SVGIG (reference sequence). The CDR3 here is CAWSGFSEAEQFF. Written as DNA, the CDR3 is TGTGCCTGGAGCGGGTTCTCGGAGGCTGAGCAGTTCTTC.

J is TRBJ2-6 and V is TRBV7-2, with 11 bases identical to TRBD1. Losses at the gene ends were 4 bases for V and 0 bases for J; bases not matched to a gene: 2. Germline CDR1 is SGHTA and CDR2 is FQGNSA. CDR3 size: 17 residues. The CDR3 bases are TGTGCCAGCAGCTATGGGACAGGGGGCTCTGGGGCCAACGTCCTGACTTTC. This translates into CASSYGTGGSGANVLTF.

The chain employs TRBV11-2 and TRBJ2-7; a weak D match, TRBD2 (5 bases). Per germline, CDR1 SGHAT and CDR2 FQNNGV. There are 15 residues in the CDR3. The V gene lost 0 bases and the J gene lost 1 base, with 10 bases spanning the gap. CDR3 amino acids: CASSLDFRGSYEQYF. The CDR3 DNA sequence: TGTGCCAGCAGCTTAGATTTCCGGGGATCCTACGAGCAGTACTTC.

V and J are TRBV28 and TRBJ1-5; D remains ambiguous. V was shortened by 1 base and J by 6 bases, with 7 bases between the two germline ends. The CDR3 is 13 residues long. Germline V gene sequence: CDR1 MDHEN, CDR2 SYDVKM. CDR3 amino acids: CASSLSPSQPQHF. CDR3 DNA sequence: TGTGCCAGCAGTTTATCTCCTTCTCAGCCCCAGCATTTT.

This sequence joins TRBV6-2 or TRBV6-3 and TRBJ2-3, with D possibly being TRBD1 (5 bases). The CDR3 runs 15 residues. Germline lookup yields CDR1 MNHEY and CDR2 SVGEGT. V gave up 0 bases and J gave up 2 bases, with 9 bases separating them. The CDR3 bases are TGTGCCAGCAGTTACTCCGACAGCATCACAGATACGCAGTATTTT. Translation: CASSYSDSITDTQYF.

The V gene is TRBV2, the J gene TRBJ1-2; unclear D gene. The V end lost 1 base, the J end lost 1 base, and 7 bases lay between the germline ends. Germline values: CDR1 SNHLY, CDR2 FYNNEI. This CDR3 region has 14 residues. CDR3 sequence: CASSEVRSNYGYTF. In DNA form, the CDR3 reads TGTGCCAGCAGTGAAGTCAGAAGTAACTATGGCTACACCTTC.

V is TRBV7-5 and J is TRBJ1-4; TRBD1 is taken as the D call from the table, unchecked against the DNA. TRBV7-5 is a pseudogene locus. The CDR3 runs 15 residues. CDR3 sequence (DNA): TGTGCCAGAAGCCCCCGGACAGGGAAGGGCGAAAAACTGTTTTTT. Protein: CARSPRTGKGEKLFF.

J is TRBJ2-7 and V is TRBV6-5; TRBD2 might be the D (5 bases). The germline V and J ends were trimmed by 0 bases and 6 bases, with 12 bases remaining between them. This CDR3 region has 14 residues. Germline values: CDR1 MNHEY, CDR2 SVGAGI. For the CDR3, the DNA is TGTGCCAGCAGTTACTCCGGCGGGCGTCGCGAGCAGTACTTC. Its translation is CASSYSGGRREQYF.